These 30 T cell receptor beta chains came from one sample sequenced in a study of T cell changes during pregnancy in multiple sclerosis. TCRdb's copy holds only in-frame clones and misses some; the assay was immunoSEQ multiplex PCR. This table has about 40,000 clones, roughly nine tenths appearing once. The sequences come from CD4+ T cells from peripheral blood mononuclear cells, collected before pregnancy. The receptors originated from a female donor with multiple sclerosis, enrolled in a pregnancy study.

V and J are TRBV6-5 and TRBJ1-2, with 8 bases that match TRBD1. V lost 5 bases to trimming and J lost 4 bases; unmatched junction nucleotides: 9. The germline CDR1 and CDR2 sequences are MNHEY and SVGAGI. The CDR3 is made up of 15 amino acids. The CDR3 sequence: CASSPRDRTLYGYTF. DNA of the CDR3: TGTGCCAGCAGTCCCAGGGACAGGACTCTCTATGGCTACACCTTC.

A single count supports this clone. V and J are TRBV4-2 and TRBJ1-1; tentatively, D is TRBD1 (5 bases). V shed 4 bases and J shed 3 bases, with 18 bases lying between them. Germline values: CDR1 LGHNA, CDR2 YNFKEQ. The length of the CDR3 is 16 residues. The CDR3 protein is CASSPRDLRRHTEAFF. CDR3 DNA: TGTGCCAGCAGCCCGCGGGACCTCCGGAGGCACACTGAAGCTTTCTTT.

This clone appeared once. This chain joins TRBV27 and TRBJ1-1; 7 positions match TRBD1. The germline V gene has CDR1 MNHEY and CDR2 SMNVEV (reference sequence). The CDR3 is 14 residues long. With V trimmed by 4 bases and J by 5 bases, 7 bases remained unmatched. CDR3 coding DNA: TGTGCCAGCAGTTACGACAGGGTGTTAACTGAAGCTTTCTTT. This sequence encodes CASSYDRVLTEAFF.

The chain couples TRBV7-7 to TRBJ2-5, with D perhaps TRBD2 (5 bases). CDR3 length equals 14 residues. Germline CDR1 reads SSHAT; CDR2 reads FNYEAQ (reference sequence). V shed 2 bases and J shed 4 bases, with 11 bases lying between them. Here the CDR3 reads CASSLNALGETQYF. DNA of the CDR3: TGTGCCAGCAGCTTAAACGCACTAGGAGAGACCCAGTACTTC.

The rearrangement uses TRBV29-1 and TRBJ2-3; D gene uncertain. The CDR3 spans 13 residues. V was shortened by 4 bases and J by 0 bases, with 8 bases between the two germline ends. Germline lookup yields CDR1 SQVTM and CDR2 ANQGSEA. CDR3 region: CSVVQPSTDTQYF. DNA for the CDR3: TGCAGCGTTGTACAGCCTAGCACAGATACGCAGTATTTT.

The chain recombines TRBV10-3 with TRBJ2-7; possibly TRBD1 for D (5 bases). The length of the CDR3 is 14 residues. Germline assignment: CDR1 ENHRY and CDR2 SYGVKD. V was cut by 3 bases and J by 5 bases, with 14 bases left in between. The DNA of the CDR3 is TGTGCCATCAGTGAACGGCAGGGAATACACGAGCAGTACTTC. This encodes CAISERQGIHEQYF.

The rearrangement joins TRBV4-3 to TRBJ2-2; D unclear. This CDR3 is built from 13 residues. Germline CDR1 reads LGHNA; CDR2 reads YSLEER. Trimming cost V 1 base and J 5 bases, with 5 bases left between them. CDR3 coding DNA: TGCGCCAGCAGCCAAGGACTTACCGGGGAGCTGTTTTTT. Amino acids: CASSQGLTGELFF.

V and J are TRBV7-2 and TRBJ2-7; TRBD2 matches at 15 bases. Germline CDR1 reads SGHTA; CDR2 reads FQGNSA. The V segment lost 1 base and the J segment 7 bases; nucleotides outside the gene matches: 11. The CDR3 has 18 residues. CDR3 nucleotide sequence: TGTGCCAGCAGCTTAGGGGTGGGACTAGCGGGGGGATCGCGGGAGCAGTACTTC. It translates to CASSLGVGLAGGSREQYF. Supplemented by reference TRBV7-2 and TRBJ2-7, the full variable domain reads GAGVSQSPSNKVTEKGKDVELRCDPISGHTALYWYRQSLGQGLEFLIYFQGNSAPDKSGLPSDRFSAERTGGSVSTLTIQRTQQEDSAVYLCASSLGVGLAGGSREQYFGPGTRLTVT.

The V and J genes are TRBV11-2 and TRBJ2-1; D unclear. Trimming left V 5 bases short and J 0 bases short, with 8 bases between. The germline gives CDR1 SGHAT, CDR2 FQNNGV. The CDR3 extends over 14 amino acids. The CDR3 region is CASSPRPSYNEQFF. The CDR3 region has the DNA TGTGCCAGCAGCCCGCGTCCCTCCTACAATGAGCAGTTCTTC.

DNA for the CDR3: TGTGCCAGCAGCTTACGGGACCTAGGAGGGCCCTACGAGCAGTACTTC. It specifies CASSLRDLGGPYEQYF. The rearrangement links TRBV7-9 to TRBJ2-7; possibly TRBD2 for D (6 bases). Trimming removed 2 bases at V and 2 bases at J, with 16 bases between. CDR1 SEHNR and CDR2 FQNEAQ come from the germline V gene (reference sequence). The CDR3 is made up of 16 amino acids.

This chain connects TRBV6-1 to TRBJ1-2, with TRBD1 identical over 9 bases. J was trimmed by 5 bases and V by 6 bases; bases with no gene match: 7. The CDR3 totals 14 residues. Per germline, CDR1 MNHNS and CDR2 SASEGT. The CDR3 sequence: CASRPGQGGYGYTF. CDR3 bases: TGTGCCAGCAGACCGGGACAGGGAGGGTATGGCTACACCTTC.

This clone was seen only once. CDR3 sequence: CASSVGDRAQDTQYF. As DNA, the CDR3 is TGTGCCAGCAGCGTAGGAGACAGGGCTCAAGATACGCAGTATTTT. This chain joins TRBV9 and TRBJ2-3, with 7 nucleotides matching TRBD1. Germline lookup yields CDR1 SGDLS and CDR2 YYNGEE. V lost 0 bases and J lost 5; bases outside the gene matches: 6. The CDR3 loop spans 15 amino acids.

This clone was seen once. The chain recombines TRBV15 with TRBJ1-2; TRBD1 matches at 7 bases. V lost 6 bases and J lost 5; bases outside the gene matches: 3. The V gene's germline CDR1 is LNHNV and CDR2 YYDKDF (reference sequence). The CDR3 is made up of 12 amino acids. The CDR3 nucleotides read TGTGCCACCAGAACAGGGGCGTATGGCTACACCTTC. It translates to CATRTGAYGYTF.

The chain uses TRBV7-2 and TRBJ2-5; 8 nucleotides agree with TRBD1. CDR1 and CDR2 (germline): SGHTA, FQGNSA. Unmatched junction bases numbered 9, after V lost 1 base and J lost 5 bases. The CDR3 runs to 16 residues. CDR3 in DNA: TGTGCCAGCAGCTTAGGCCATCAGGGGGCCGGGGAGACCCAGTACTTC. This translates into CASSLGHQGAGETQYF.

The chain has TRBV7-2 and TRBJ2-5, with D possibly TRBD1 on 5 matching bases. Gene TRBJ2-7 matches the end of the DNA better, so the J call may be wrong. The germline V gene has CDR1 SGHTA and CDR2 FQGNSA. The CDR3 length is 16 residues. The CDR3 is CASSLGTRLLGYEQYF. CDR3 DNA sequence: TGTGCCAGCAGCTTAGGGACACGACTCCTTGGGTACGAGCAGTACTTC.

The CDR3 here is CASQLRDGGGTTGEQYF. DNA for the CDR3: TGTGCCAGCCAGCTGCGCGATGGCGGGGGCACGACCGGCGAGCAGTACTTC. This rearrangement joins TRBV2 to TRBJ2-7; D is possibly TRBD2 (7 bases). The V gene's germline CDR1 is SNHLY and CDR2 FYNNEI. V was pared by 8 bases and J by 6 bases, with 29 bases between. CDR3 length: 17 residues.

V is TRBV7-7 and J is TRBJ2-2, with TRBD1 as a possible D gene (6 bases). Germline V CDR1 and CDR2: SSHAT, FNYEAQ (reference sequence). V lost 6 bases and J 8 bases, leaving 16 bases between the germline ends. The CDR3 consists of 14 residues. The CDR3 DNA is TGTGCCAGCAGTTTAACAGGGTTGGCGGGGGAGCTGTTTTTT. It yields the protein CASSLTGLAGELFF.

This chain joins TRBV18 and TRBJ2-7, with D perhaps matching TRBD2 (6 bases). V lost 0 bases and J 5 bases, leaving 14 bases between the germline ends. This CDR3 contains 15 residues. CDR1 is KGHSH, CDR2 LQKENI, per germline. The CDR3 DNA is TGTGCCAGCTCACCACCCGTCGCGGGCGGGGACGAGCAGTACTTC. Translation gives CASSPPVAGGDEQYF.

This chain joins TRBV5-6 and TRBJ2-7; 8 positions match TRBD2. V lost 4 bases, J lost 5 bases, and 14 bases stayed unmatched. CDR3 length: 16 residues. CDR1 and CDR2 (germline): SGHDT, YYEEEE. The CDR3, as DNA: TGTGCCAGCAGCCAGGTGGGCGGGGGGCCGTTGGACGAGCAGTACTTC. Translated, it gives CASSQVGGGPLDEQYF.

V is TRBV19 and J is TRBJ1-1; no clear D. This CDR3 is 16 amino acids long. Germline-derived CDR1 and CDR2 are LNHDA and SQIVND (reference sequence). The germline V and J ends were trimmed by 3 bases and 1 base, with 15 bases remaining between them. CDR3 nucleotide sequence: TGTGCCAGTAGTATTTCCCAGTCAGACAAGAACACTGAAGCTTTCTTT. Its protein is CASSISQSDKNTEAFF.

This sequence joins TRBV7-9 and TRBJ1-3; D unresolved. The V gene's germline CDR1 is SEHNR and CDR2 FQNEAQ (reference sequence). With 5 bases removed from V and 3 bases from J, the gap between germline ends came to 17 bases. The CDR3 loop spans 16 amino acids. The DNA for the CDR3 is TGTGCCAGCAGCCCCCCGGGGTCTGTAAATGGAAACACCATATATTTT. Its translation: CASSPPGSVNGNTIYF.

The V gene is TRBV19, the J gene TRBJ1-2, with a tentative D call TRBD1 (5 bases). With 0 bases removed from V and 8 bases from J, the gap between germline ends came to 10 bases. The CDR3 length is 13 residues. Germline V CDR1 and CDR2: LNHDA, SQIVND (reference sequence). The CDR3: CASSIDWGGGYTF. The CDR3 nucleotides read TGTGCCAGTAGTATAGACTGGGGCGGAGGCTACACCTTC.

J is TRBJ2-7 and V is TRBV4-3; 7 bases match TRBD2. The ends lost 1 base at V and 4 bases at J; junction bases unmatched: 4. Germline CDR1 reads LGHNA; CDR2 reads YSLEER. The CDR3 spans 14 residues. The CDR3 DNA reads as TGCGCCAGCAGCCAAGCAGCGGGGAGGTACGAGCAGTACTTC. The encoded protein is CASSQAAGRYEQYF.

The chain is built from TRBV7-3 and TRBJ1-2, with 7 nucleotides matching TRBD1. CDR1 and CDR2 (germline): SGHTA, FQGTGA. The CDR3 sequence is 12 residues long. V lost 5 bases to trimming and J lost 5 bases; unmatched junction nucleotides: 2. The CDR3 DNA is TGTGCCAGCAGCACAGGGGTTTATGGCTACACCTTC. Amino acids: CASSTGVYGYTF.

The chain has TRBV19 and TRBJ2-5; no reliable D call. This CDR3 is built from 12 residues. CDR1 is LNHDA and CDR2 is SQIVND in the germline V gene (reference sequence). The V end lost 7 bases, the J end lost 2 bases, and 8 bases lay between the germline ends. CDR3 residues: CASMGVQETQYF. The CDR3, as DNA: TGTGCCAGTATGGGCGTACAAGAGACCCAGTACTTC.

This chain joins TRBV5-1 and TRBJ1-1, with TRBD1 matching 8 bases. Germline-derived CDR1 and CDR2 are SGHRS and YFSETQ. With V trimmed by 4 bases and J by 0 bases, 5 bases remained unmatched. This CDR3 region has 15 residues. The CDR3 DNA reads TGCGCCAGCAGCCCAGGGGGCCCCATGAACACTGAAGCTTTCTTT. Translating gives CASSPGGPMNTEAFF.

This rearrangement joins TRBV30 to TRBJ1-1; 8 bases are a match to TRBD1. CDR3 length: 15 residues. Per the germline V gene, CDR1 is GTSNPN and CDR2 is SVGIG (reference sequence). The V and J ends lost 1 base and 4 bases, in that order; junction bases with no gene match: 8. CDR3 DNA: TGTGCCTGGAGTGGTTGGGCAGGGGGCGGCACTGAAGCTTTCTTT. Its translation is CAWSGWAGGGTEAFF.

The J gene is TRBJ2-7, the V gene TRBV27, with a possible D match to TRBD2 (5 bases). With 8 bases removed from V and 6 bases from J, the gap between germline ends came to 17 bases. The germline gives CDR1 MNHEY, CDR2 SMNVEV (reference sequence). This CDR3 has 13 amino acids. The CDR3 reads CASGMPGTREQYF. The DNA of the CDR3 is TGTGCCAGCGGAATGCCGGGAACTCGCGAGCAGTACTTC.

Only one count was recorded for this clone. The chain carries TRBV18 and TRBJ1-2, with D tentatively TRBD1 (6 bases). CDR1 is KGHSH and CDR2 is LQKENI in the germline V gene. The CDR3 contains 16 residues. The germline V and J ends were trimmed by 3 bases and 0 bases, with 14 bases remaining between them. Written as DNA, the CDR3 is TGTGCCAGCTCACCGACTATACAGGGAGCTAACTATGGCTACACCTTC. Its protein product is CASSPTIQGANYGYTF.

This chain connects TRBV5-4 to TRBJ2-5, with D possibly TRBD1 on 6 matching bases. V lost 4 bases, J lost 4 bases, and 11 bases lay in between. The CDR3 sequence is 13 residues long. The V gene's germline CDR1 is SGHNT and CDR2 YYREEE (reference sequence). CDR3 bases: TGTGCCAGCAGCCGACCAGGGGCAGAGACCCAGTACTTC. It specifies CASSRPGAETQYF.